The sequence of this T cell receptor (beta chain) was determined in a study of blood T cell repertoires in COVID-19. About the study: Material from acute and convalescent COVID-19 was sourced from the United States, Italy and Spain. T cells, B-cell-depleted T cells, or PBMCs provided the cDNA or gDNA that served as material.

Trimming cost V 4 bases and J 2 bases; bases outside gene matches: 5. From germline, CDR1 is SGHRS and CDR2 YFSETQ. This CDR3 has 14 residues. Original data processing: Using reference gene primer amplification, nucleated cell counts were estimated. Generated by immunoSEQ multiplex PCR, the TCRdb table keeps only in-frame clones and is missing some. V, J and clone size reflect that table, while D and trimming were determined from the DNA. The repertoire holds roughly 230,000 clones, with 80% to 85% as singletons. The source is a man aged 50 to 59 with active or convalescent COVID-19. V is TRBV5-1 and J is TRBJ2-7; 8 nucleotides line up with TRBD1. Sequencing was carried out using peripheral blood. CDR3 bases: TGCGCCAGCAGCCGCGGACAGGGCCCCTACGAGCAGTACTTC. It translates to CASSRGQGPYEQYF.